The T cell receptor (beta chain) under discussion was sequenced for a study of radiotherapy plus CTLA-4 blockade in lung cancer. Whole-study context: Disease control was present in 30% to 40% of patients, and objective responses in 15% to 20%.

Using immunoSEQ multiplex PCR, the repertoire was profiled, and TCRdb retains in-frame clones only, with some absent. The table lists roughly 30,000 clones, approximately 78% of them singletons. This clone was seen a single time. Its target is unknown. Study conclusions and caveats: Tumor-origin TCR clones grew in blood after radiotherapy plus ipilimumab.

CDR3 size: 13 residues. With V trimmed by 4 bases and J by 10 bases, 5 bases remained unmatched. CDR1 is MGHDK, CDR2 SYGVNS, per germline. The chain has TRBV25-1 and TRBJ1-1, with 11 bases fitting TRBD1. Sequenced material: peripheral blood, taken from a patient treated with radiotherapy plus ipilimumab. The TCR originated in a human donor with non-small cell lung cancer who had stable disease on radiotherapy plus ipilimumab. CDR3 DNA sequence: TGTGCCAGCAGTGGGACAGGGGGCTTGTCAGCTTTCTTT. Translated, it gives CASSGTGGLSAFF.